Each of the 9 T cell receptor beta chains below was sequenced from the same sample in a study of Tregs in tolerant kidney transplant recipients. The method was immunoSEQ multiplex PCR; TCRdb's version includes in-frame clones alone and lacks a portion of them. The top ten clones hold about 2% of a sample with under 80,000 clones, 75% to 90% of them seen once. The sequenced sample was Tregs from blood, obtained before the transplant. Receptors originate from a human donor who received a combined kidney and bone marrow transplant.

This chain links TRBV7-9 with TRBJ1-5; D remains ambiguous. This CDR3 has 15 amino acids. Germline CDR1 SEHNR, CDR2 FQNEAQ (reference sequence). The V end lost 6 bases, the J end lost 2 bases, and 14 bases lay between the germline ends. The CDR3, as DNA: TGTGCCAGCAGTCTTAACACGGAGCGCAATCAGCCCCAGCATTTT. Protein product: CASSLNTERNQPQHF.

J is TRBJ1-2 and V is TRBV6-6; TRBD1 matches 7 bases. The germline CDR1 and CDR2 sequences are MNHNY and SVGAGI (reference sequence). The junction had 9 bases not matched to a gene; V was cut back by 6 bases and J by 8 bases. The CDR3 covers 13 residues. The CDR3 nucleotides read TGTGCCAGCAGGGAAAGACAGGGTAGAGGCTACACCTTC. Translated: CASRERQGRGYTF.

V is TRBV10-3 and J is TRBJ1-2, with D possibly TRBD1 on 5 matching bases. V lost 6 bases to trimming and J lost 7 bases, with 12 bases between them. The CDR3 runs 12 residues. Germline CDR1 ENHRY, CDR2 SYGVKD. The CDR3 DNA follows: TGTGCCATCAGGGGGCAGGGTCCTGGCTACACCTTC. Translation: CAIRGQGPGYTF.

V gene TRBV5-4 combines with J gene TRBJ2-1; no clear D gene. The CDR3 sequence is 12 residues long. CDR1 and CDR2 from the germline V gene are SGHNT and YYREEE (reference sequence). V dropped 4 bases and J dropped 7 bases, with 9 bases sitting between them. The CDR3 spells CASSRGRNEQFF. In DNA form, the CDR3 reads TGTGCCAGCAGCCGTGGAAGGAATGAGCAGTTCTTC. The whole variable domain, remainder taken from reference TRBV5-4 and TRBJ2-1, is ETGVTQSPTHLIKTRGQQVTLRCSSQSGHNTVSWYQQALGQGPQFIFQYYREEENGRGNFPPRFSGLQFPNYSSELNVNALELDDSALYLCASSRGRNEQFFGPGTRLTVL.

The chain links TRBV25-1 to TRBJ2-1; TRBD2 agrees at 7 bases. The CDR3 length is 16 residues. Germline V CDR1 and CDR2: MGHDK, SYGVNS. After removal of 0 bases from V and 6 bases from J, the junction contained 8 bases not matched to a gene. The CDR3 protein is CASSEYGGRIFNEQFF. For the CDR3, the DNA is TGTGCCAGCAGTGAATATGGCGGGAGAATTTTCAATGAGCAGTTCTTC.

V gene TRBV15 combines with J gene TRBJ1-2; weak D call: TRBD1 (6 bases). V gave up 0 bases and J gave up 7 bases, with 18 bases separating them. The CDR3 has 16 residues. Germline lookup yields CDR1 LNHNV and CDR2 YYDKDF (reference sequence). The CDR3 bases are TGTGCCACCAGCAGAGAGATAAGGGGATGGACAGTTGGCTACACCTTC. Amino acid sequence: CATSREIRGWTVGYTF.

Only one count was recorded for this clone. This rearrangement joins TRBV20-1 to TRBJ2-3; no definite D call. This CDR3 comprises 11 residues. Germline V gene lookup returns CDR1 DFQATT and CDR2 SNEGSKA (reference sequence). V lost 5 bases and J lost 2, with 5 bases in between. This chain's CDR3 is CSAGSTDTQYF. The CDR3 coding sequence is TGCAGTGCTGGGTCCACAGATACGCAGTATTTT.

This clone has just one count. V gene TRBV7-2 combines with J gene TRBJ1-6, with D unresolved. With 5 bases removed from V and 14 bases from J, the gap between germline ends came to 28 bases. In germline, CDR1 is SGHTA, CDR2 FQGNSA. The CDR3 is made up of 17 amino acids. The CDR3 nucleotides read TGTGCCAGCAGCCTTACCAATAATCCCTATGGACCGAGGTCCCTCCACTTT. It specifies CASSLTNNPYGPRSLHF.

The V gene is TRBV10-3, the J gene TRBJ2-5, with TRBD1 as a possible D gene (6 bases). The V gene's germline CDR1 is ENHRY and CDR2 SYGVKD. Trimming pared 2 bases from V and 4 bases from J, leaving 14 bases between. The CDR3 consists of 15 residues. CDR3 in DNA: TGTGCCATCAGTGAGACAGGGCTGGGGAGAGAGACCCAGTACTTC. Translated: CAISETGLGRETQYF.